The next 32 T cell receptor beta chains were all read from a single sample in a study of cytotoxic CD8 clonotypes in ibrutinib-treated CLL. Repertoires were generated with immunoSEQ multiplex PCR, while TCRdb's copy carries only in-frame clones and drops some. The sample has some 150,000 clones; roughly 80% are singletons. The source material was PBMCs, sampled after 12 months of ibrutinib treatment. These receptors originate from a human donor with chronic lymphocytic leukemia.

The chain couples TRBV29-1 to TRBJ2-5; 8 nucleotides align to TRBD2. The CDR3 extends over 13 amino acids. Trimming cost V 6 bases and J 4 bases; bases outside gene matches: 7. Germline V gene sequence: CDR1 SQVTM, CDR2 ANQGSEA. This CDR3 is CSVMTSAGETQYF. CDR3 in DNA: TGCAGCGTAATGACTAGCGCGGGAGAGACCCAGTACTTC.

The chain recombines TRBV28 with TRBJ1-2; perhaps TRBD1 as D (6 bases). The germline V and J ends were trimmed by 7 bases and 6 bases, with 12 bases remaining between them. CDR3 size: 12 residues. Germline V gene data show CDR1 as MDHEN and CDR2 as SYDVKM. The CDR3 loop reads CASTSGDHGYTF. The CDR3 coding sequence is TGTGCCAGCACCTCAGGGGACCATGGCTACACCTTC.

This clone occurred a few times. The chain recombines TRBV9 with TRBJ2-2; possibly TRBD1 or TRBD2 for D (5 bases each). The germline gives CDR1 SGDLS, CDR2 YYNGEE. The length of the CDR3 is 14 residues. V was trimmed by 0 bases and J by 6 bases, leaving 9 bases between them. In DNA, the CDR3 is TGTGCCAGCAGCGTAGCGGGACGGGCCGGGGAGCTGTTTTTT. Amino acid sequence: CASSVAGRAGELFF.

The chain is built from TRBV27 and TRBJ1-1; unclear D gene. Trimming cost V 5 bases and J 10 bases, with 20 bases left between them. Per the germline V gene, CDR1 is MNHEY and CDR2 is SMNVEV (reference sequence). CDR3 length: 14 amino acids. This chain's CDR3 is CASSAAGRFMGAFF. DNA for the CDR3: TGTGCCAGCAGTGCCGCGGGCCGCTTCATGGGAGCTTTCTTT.

V gene TRBV7-9 combines with J gene TRBJ2-1, with D possibly called TRBD1 or TRBD2 (5 bases each). This CDR3 spans 15 amino acids. V was cut by 1 base and J by 7 bases, with 14 bases left in between. Germline V CDR1 and CDR2: SEHNR, FQNEAQ (reference sequence). The CDR3 DNA reads TGTGCCAGCAGCTTAGGTGGGGGACCTCGGAATGAGCAGTTCTTC. Its protein product is CASSLGGGPRNEQFF.

The chain is built from TRBV4-1 and TRBJ2-1; either TRBD1 or TRBD2 may fit D (5 bases each). Deletions cut 1 base from V and 2 bases from J, with 9 bases between. CDR1 MGHRA and CDR2 YSYEKL come from the germline V gene. The CDR3 length is 15 residues. The CDR3 sequence: CASSQVGTAYNEQFF. The CDR3 DNA follows: TGCGCCAGCAGCCAAGTTGGGACCGCCTACAATGAGCAGTTCTTC.

V usage is TRBV28 and J usage is TRBJ1-5; D is ambiguous. Trimming cost V 7 bases and J 0 bases, with 7 bases left between them. Germline CDR1 reads MDHEN; CDR2 reads SYDVKM. The CDR3 runs 13 residues. The CDR3 nucleotides read TGTGCCAGCACAGGCCTTAGCAATCAGCCCCAGCATTTT. This gives the protein CASTGLSNQPQHF.

By frequency in the sample, this clone is medium-sized. The genes are TRBV30 and TRBJ1-3, with a tentative D call TRBD1 (6 bases). The CDR3 runs 14 residues. Trimming removed 8 bases from V and 0 bases from J, with 14 bases in between. Germline CDR1 GTSNPN, CDR2 SVGIG (reference sequence). The CDR3 here is CALRQDISGNTIYF. The CDR3 coding sequence is TGTGCCCTCCGACAGGACATCTCTGGAAACACCATATATTTT.

The chain recombines TRBV6-5 with TRBJ2-4, with TRBD2 matching 7 bases. This CDR3 has 13 amino acids. CDR1 is MNHEY and CDR2 is SVGAGI in the germline V gene. Trimming took 5 bases from V and 7 from J; bases not matched to a gene: 5. The CDR3 DNA sequence: TGTGCCAGCAGTATGACTAGCCACAACATTCAGTACTTC. Amino acid sequence: CASSMTSHNIQYF.

The chain uses TRBV11-3 and TRBJ2-7; D perhaps matches TRBD1 (6 bases). Germline V CDR1 and CDR2: SGHNT, YENEEA. The V and J ends lost 3 bases and 3 bases respectively, with 9 bases between them. The CDR3 spans 13 residues. The CDR3 loop is CASSFAQGYEQYF. The CDR3 DNA follows: TGTGCCAGCAGCTTTGCACAGGGCTACGAGCAGTACTTC.

This chain joins TRBV11-1 and TRBJ2-2, with a tentative D call TRBD2 (5 bases). Between the trimmed V and J ends, which lost 2 bases and 6 bases, there was a span of 16 bases. The CDR3 spans 16 residues. In germline, CDR1 is SGHAT, CDR2 FQDESV (reference sequence). For the CDR3, the DNA is TGTGCCAGCAGCTTACGGCTAGCTTCTTTCTCCGGGGAGCTGTTTTTT. This encodes CASSLRLASFSGELFF. The variable domain in full, completed from reference TRBV11-1 and TRBJ2-2, reads EAEVAQSPRYKITEKSQAVAFWCDPISGHATLYWYRQILGQGPELLVQFQDESVVDDSQLPKDRFSAERLKGVDSTLKIQPAELGDSAMYLCASSLRLASFSGELFFGEGSRLTVL.

This clone was observed a few times. This chain uses TRBV4-1 with TRBJ1-3; no definite D call. Trimming shortened V by 3 bases and J by 7 bases, and 22 bases separated the two germline ends. CDR1 MGHRA and CDR2 YSYEKL come from the germline V gene. This CDR3 region has 17 residues. The CDR3 DNA reads as TGCGCCAGCAGCCACCAGCCCCAGGATTCACTCTGGAACACCATATATTTT. Translated, it gives CASSHQPQDSLWNTIYF.

This clone has just one count. The chain uses TRBV7-6 and TRBJ2-2; D not resolved. Germline CDR1 is SGHVS and CDR2 is FNYEAQ. This CDR3 is 19 amino acids long. V lost 5 bases and J lost 7, with 29 bases in between. In nucleotides, the CDR3 is TGTGCCAGCAGCCCACTACACAAGACCCCTAAGGGATTGGTCGGGGAGCTGTTTTTT. Amino acids: CASSPLHKTPKGLVGELFF.

This clone occurred once. The chain carries TRBV27 and TRBJ1-2; D is possibly TRBD1 (6 bases). Germline CDR1 is MNHEY and CDR2 is SMNVEV (reference sequence). V was cut by 2 bases and J by 2 bases, with 12 bases left in between. The CDR3 totals 15 residues. For the CDR3, the DNA is TGTGCCAGCAGTTTAACCGACGACAGGAACTATGGCTACACCTTC. This translates into CASSLTDDRNYGYTF.

V and J are TRBV6-1 and TRBJ1-5; weak D call: TRBD1 (5 bases). Germline loops: CDR1 MNHNS, CDR2 SASEGT. Trimming took 6 bases from V and 9 from J, leaving 15 bases between them. The length of the CDR3 is 13 residues. The CDR3 spells CASRLGPTGPQHF. Here the CDR3 DNA reads TGTGCCAGCAGACTGGGACCCACTGGGCCCCAGCATTTT.

This chain joins TRBV28 and TRBJ1-5; tentatively, D is TRBD1 (6 bases). The CDR3 length is 15 residues. Between the trimmed V and J ends, which lost 5 bases and 5 bases, there was a span of 16 bases. Germline V gene sequence: CDR1 MDHEN, CDR2 SYDVKM. The CDR3, as DNA: TGTGCCAGCAGTCTAACAGGGCCTCGGGATCAGCCCCAGCATTTT. Translation: CASSLTGPRDQPQHF. Using reference TRBV28 and TRBJ1-5 for the parts outside the CDR3, the full variable domain is DVKVTQSSRYLVKRTGEKVFLECVQDMDHENMFWYRQDPGLGLRLIYFSYDVKMKEKGDIPEGYSVSREKKERFSLILESASTNQTSMYLCASSLTGPRDQPQHFGDGTRLSIL.

The chain links TRBV9 to TRBJ1-3; D is ambiguous. CDR1 and CDR2 (germline): SGDLS, YYNGEE. The CDR3 is made up of 13 amino acids. V lost 4 bases to trimming and J lost 8 bases, with 13 bases between them. The CDR3: CASSPTSGYTIYF. Here the CDR3 DNA reads TGTGCCAGCAGCCCGACGTCTGGGTACACCATATATTTT.

V and J are TRBV28 and TRBJ2-7; D is perhaps TRBD1 (6 bases). The CDR3 contains 12 residues. V lost 5 bases to trimming and J lost 3 bases, with 8 bases between them. Per germline, CDR1 MDHEN and CDR2 SYDVKM. CDR3 loop: CASSPRGYEQYF. As DNA, the CDR3 is TGTGCCAGCAGTCCCAGGGGCTACGAGCAGTACTTC.

V is TRBV28 and J is TRBJ2-3, with D perhaps matching TRBD1 (6 bases). V was pared by 5 bases and J by 2 bases, with 11 bases between. CDR3 length: 14 amino acids. The germline CDR1 and CDR2 sequences are MDHEN and SYDVKM. The chain's CDR3 is CASSPQGDTDTQYF. The CDR3 DNA reads as TGTGCCAGCAGTCCACAGGGAGACACAGATACGCAGTATTTT.

This clone was recorded only once. The CDR3: CASSWGQSYEQYF. The CDR3 bases are TGTGCCAGCAGTTGGGGACAGTCCTACGAGCAGTACTTC. This chain joins TRBV6-6 and TRBJ2-7, with TRBD1 matching 7 bases. Germline assignment: CDR1 MNHNY and CDR2 SVGAGI (reference sequence). There are 13 residues in the CDR3. V shed 4 bases and J 1 base; nucleotides not matched to a gene: 1.

Only a few counts were recorded for this clone. The CDR3 DNA reads as TGTGCCACAAGGGACAGGGATGATGAGACCCAGTACTTC. Translated, it gives CATRDRDDETQYF. The chain joins TRBV15 to TRBJ2-5, with 9 nucleotides matching TRBD1. Germline lookup yields CDR1 LNHNV and CDR2 YYDKDF (reference sequence). V lost 9 bases and J lost 5; bases outside the gene matches: 7. This CDR3 is 13 amino acids long.

The chain has TRBV19 and TRBJ1-2; D is undetermined. CDR1 and CDR2 (germline): LNHDA, SQIVND (reference sequence). Trimming removed 6 bases at V and 7 bases at J, with 12 bases between. This CDR3 is built from 12 residues. The CDR3 coding sequence is TGTGCCAGTAGGGAGACGGCGTCTGGCTACACCTTC. This encodes CASRETASGYTF.

The rearrangement joins TRBV18 to TRBJ1-5; D gene uncertain. The germline V gene has CDR1 KGHSH and CDR2 LQKENI. This CDR3 has 16 amino acids. V was trimmed by 3 bases and J by 0 bases, leaving 12 bases between them. CDR3 coding DNA: TGTGCCAGCTCACCGAACGGTTTAGGTAGCAATCAGCCCCAGCATTTT. It translates to CASSPNGLGSNQPQHF.

This chain connects TRBV19 to TRBJ2-2; D not resolved. Germline V gene lookup returns CDR1 LNHDA and CDR2 SQIVND (reference sequence). Trimming removed 5 bases from V and 1 base from J, with 11 bases in between. CDR3 length: 15 amino acids. Here the CDR3 reads CASSFWQVNTGELFF. The CDR3 DNA sequence: TGTGCCAGTAGTTTTTGGCAGGTGAACACCGGGGAGCTGTTTTTT.

This clone has just a few counts. The chain links TRBV6-5 to TRBJ1-2; no firm D call. The CDR3 has 14 amino acids. CDR1 is MNHEY, CDR2 SVGAGI, per germline. V dropped 0 bases and J dropped 7 bases, with 12 bases sitting between them. The CDR3 coding sequence is TGTGCCAGCAGTTACTCGCTGCAGTGGAGTGGCTACACCTTC. This gives the protein CASSYSLQWSGYTF.

This chain connects TRBV15 to TRBJ2-5; tentatively, D is TRBD1 or TRBD2 (5 bases each). The germline CDR1 and CDR2 sequences are LNHNV and YYDKDF (reference sequence). Trimming removed 3 bases at V and 5 bases at J, with 22 bases between. The CDR3 is 17 amino acids. The CDR3 spells CATSRGTWDGVRETQYF. The CDR3 bases are TGTGCCACCAGCAGGGGAACGTGGGACGGGGTTAGGGAGACCCAGTACTTC.

The sample holds a few counts of this clone. As DNA, the CDR3 is TGTGCCTGGAGTGTAGGCGCTCCTGATACGCAGTATTTT. Its protein is CAWSVGAPDTQYF. This rearrangement joins TRBV30 to TRBJ2-3; D is ambiguous. The V and J ends lost 0 bases and 6 bases respectively, with 10 bases between them. CDR1 and CDR2 (germline): GTSNPN, SVGIG (reference sequence). The CDR3 covers 13 residues.

The rearrangement uses TRBV5-6 and TRBJ1-2; D remains ambiguous. Germline lookup yields CDR1 SGHDT and CDR2 YYEEEE. Trimming took 3 bases from V and 8 from J, leaving 8 bases between them. The length of the CDR3 is 11 residues. CDR3 DNA: TGTGCCAGCAGCTGGTCTAGGGGCTACACCTTC. Translating gives CASSWSRGYTF.

This clone was seen more than once but under ten times. The chain links TRBV6-5 to TRBJ1-6, with D possibly TRBD1 on 5 matching bases. CDR1 is MNHEY, CDR2 SVGAGI, per germline. The ends were cut back, 2 bases at V and 7 bases at J, with 9 bases in the middle. The CDR3 is 14 amino acids. For the CDR3, the DNA is TGTGCCAGCAGTTACGAGGGGCGAAATTCACCCCTCCACTTT. Translation: CASSYEGRNSPLHF.

The chain recombines TRBV6-5 with TRBJ1-4; perhaps TRBD1 as D (5 bases). This CDR3 comprises 14 residues. The V end was cut by 4 bases, the J end by 6 bases, with 12 bases between. From germline, CDR1 is MNHEY and CDR2 SVGAGI. The CDR3 DNA reads TGTGCCAGCAGTTTTCGGCAGGGTGATGAAAAACTGTTTTTT. Amino acids: CASSFRQGDEKLFF.

The CDR3 sequence: CSAPDADTQYF. The CDR3, as DNA: TGCAGTGCTCCCGACGCGGATACGCAGTATTTT. The chain links TRBV20-1 to TRBJ2-3; the D is unclear. Trimming took off 5 bases at V and 6 bases at J, with 9 bases between the two ends. Germline CDR1 and CDR2: DFQATT and SNEGSKA (reference sequence). The CDR3 spans 11 residues.

The gene calls are TRBV6-5 and TRBJ2-5; D might be TRBD1 (6 bases). Germline V lookup: CDR1 MNHEY, CDR2 SVGAGI. Between the trimmed V and J ends, which lost 5 bases and 5 bases, there was a span of 18 bases. The CDR3 is made up of 15 amino acids. This CDR3 is CASSPTQGFWETQYF. In DNA, the CDR3 is TGTGCCAGCAGTCCCACACAGGGATTCTGGGAGACCCAGTACTTC.